This T cell receptor beta chain was sequenced in a study of T cells after posttransplantation cyclophosphamide. This clone has ten or more counts. Its specificity is not known. The related graft donor's blood sample was taken on the day of bone marrow donation. General study results and limits: Recipient CMV seropositivity and CMV reactivation strongly tracked TRB clonality. Blood and skin or GI T cell repertoires showed limited TRB overlap. Later post-transplant blood repertoires were often dominated by donor CD8+ memory clones.

Losses at the gene ends were 6 bases for V and 4 bases for J; bases not matched to a gene: 13. Germline CDR1 is SQVTM and CDR2 is ANQGSEA. The length of the CDR3 is 15 residues. TCRdb's copy holds only in-frame clones and misses some; the assay was immunoSEQ multiplex PCR. The sample has over 20,000 clones, none seen only once; the top ten hold approximately 1.5%. The sequenced sample consisted of PBMCs. The source of this sequence is a man between 50 and 59 years old in good health, CMV-negative, and a related stem cell transplant donor. This chain uses TRBV29-1 with TRBJ2-7, with 9 nucleotides matching TRBD2. Here the CDR3 reads CSVIGVAGDSYEQYF. The CDR3 DNA follows: TGCAGCGTGATAGGGGTAGCGGGAGATAGTTACGAGCAGTACTTC.